This TCR beta chain was profiled in a study of regulatory T cells in long-lasting Graves disease. Study-wide findings and caveats: Persistent disease favored TRBV28, TRBJ1-2 and TRBJ2-5. Limited sample numbers may have lowered accuracy. Less diverse TCR repertoires were seen in persistent Graves' patients than in newly diagnosed ones. Newly diagnosed patients shared 850 to 1,000 public clonotypes; persistent patients shared more than 2,500.

Time point specified: persistent/refractory GD, antithyroid drugs over 5 years with positive TRAb. Generation of the TCR library employed RNA extracted from PBMCs. This CDR3 is 15 amino acids long. Trimming removed 6 bases from V and 0 bases from J, with 12 bases in between. CDR1 and CDR2 (germline): MDHEN, SYDVKM. Sequencing libraries for TCR beta were prepared with iRepertoire HTBI primers and Arm-PCR of CDR3 regions. TCRdb reprocessed the multiplex PCR reads via MiXCR and lists one record per CDR3 protein. The sample lists approximately 360,000 distinct CDR3 sequences, roughly 24% seen once, with around 30% in the top ten. This clonotype was counted a few times. What it recognizes is unknown.

The origin of this receptor is a middle-aged woman with Graves disease. Sequencing was performed on peripheral blood mononuclear cells (PBMCs), taken when the disease was refractory, from a patient treated with antithyroid drugs. The chain recombines TRBV28 with TRBJ1-3; no definite D call. Here the CDR3 DNA reads TGTGCCAGCAGGCGACTCCTCCACTCTGGAAACACCATATATTTT. Translation: CASRRLLHSGNTIYF.